A single T cell receptor (beta chain) is shown here with its context. Trimming took 4 bases from V and 5 from J, leaving 20 bases between them. CDR3 length: 16 amino acids. From germline, CDR1 is SGHAT and CDR2 FQDESV (reference sequence). This specimen comes from a study of control samples from healthy donors and cancer patients. Data came from immunoSEQ multiplex PCR; TCRdb stores just in-frame clones and leaves some out. The data hold fewer than 500,000 clones, with over 75% observed a single time. The source is a man aged 35 to 55 with head and neck cancer. J is TRBJ2-5 and V is TRBV11-1; D unresolved. Sequenced input: PBMCs. The CDR3 protein is CASSSDLTFPWETQYF. CDR3 sequence (DNA): TGTGCCAGCAGCTCAGATCTGACATTTCCTTGGGAGACCCAGTACTTC.